This TCR beta chain stems from a study of shared clonotypes between healthy human individuals (dated by TCRdb to about 2020). General notes on the study: Two women and three men aged 18 to 49 years were included in the cohort. To estimate repertoire size and how much clonotype sharing occurs between individuals, the study deeply sequenced the blood TCR repertoires of about five healthy adults. Different laboratories and diverse techniques were used to prepare libraries and sequence TCR repertoires, to increase sequencing depth and limit assay-specific biases. Leukapheresis yielded between about 0.9 and 8.9 billion PBMCs per donor. The research as a whole found: Because the study included only a small number of donors, the genetic and exposure-history diversity represented was limited. Sampling was restricted to blood, and TCR repertoires in tissue are likely to differ from TCR repertoires in blood. Based on pairwise subsampling, the degree of clonotype sharing among donors was expected to be affected by sequencing depth.

V is reduced by 5 bases and J by 3 bases, leaving a spacing of 18 bases between them. CDR1 and CDR2 are read off the germline V gene as SQVTM and ANQGSEA. The CDR3 holds 15 amino acids from the cysteine to the phenylalanine. Only the CDR3 part of the read is kept: 45 bases, read in frame from the first base. With regard to this clone: The antigen it binds to is not known. No much larger clone is present one base from it, and per-base qualities are unavailable.

The donors were healthy, HIV-negative adults with no recently reported acute infections or vaccinations. Every donor was a Caucasian adult living in Nashville, Tennessee, USA. In the unsorted samples, roughly 90 million PBMCs were counted, and genomic DNA was extracted using the QIAamp DNA Blood Mini kit. Blood was collected by leukapheresis, and PBMCs were isolated by Ficoll-Histopaque density gradient centrifugation and then cryopreserved in liquid nitrogen vapor phase. TCR CDR3 regions were amplified from genomic DNA by multiplex PCR using the deep immunoSEQ assay. Genomic DNA extracted from each cell subset was distributed evenly over all wells of several immunoSEQ 96-well plates, and each plate served as one replicate. Each replicate PCR for unsorted PBMC received 300 to 350 ng genomic DNA, equal to 30,000 to 35,000 T cell genomes. Genomic DNA from unsorted PBMC was sequenced over ten immunoSEQ deep assay plates. Purified libraries were quantified with a Qubit 3.0 fluorometer, sized on a Bioanalyzer 2100, and re-quantified with the KAPA Library Quantification kit. A separate single-read 150-cycle Illumina NextSeq 550 flow cell was used to sequence each immunoSEQ 96-well plate. Per the source publication's procedure: The immunoSEQ output contained only junctional sequences without quality scores, so filtering could not match that applied to full-length reads. To assign V/J genes and CDR3, sequences were annotated against IMGT germline references using PyIR, a Python wrapper for IgBLAST v1.9. Reads were removed for weak V/J assignments (E-value above 1e-6), missing CDR3, stop codons, out-of-frame junctions, or ambiguous translated residues. V3J clonotypes were defined as sequences sharing the same inferred V gene, J gene, and CDR3 amino acid sequence. To compute the percentage overlap between repertoires, the number of shared unique clonotypes was divided by the size of the smaller repertoire. Richness of each repertoire was evaluated using RTK rarefaction, the Chao1 estimator, and Recon v2.1 estimates of unobserved clonotypes. The clones in this table, taken by TCRdb from immuneACCESS, are in-frame only. Not every clone is retained; where verified, under half of the shortfall comes from an unresolved V gene, and the cause of the rest is unknown. Clonal size and the V and J genes are those of that table, whereas D and trimming came from the DNA. The sample table lists around 500,000 clones, about 72% of them with a count of one. The ten largest clones add up to around 12% of the sample.

This receptor chain uses TRBV29-1 and TRBJ2-3; the D gene is perhaps TRBD1, from 6 matching bases. This clonotype was sampled from a woman aged 40 to 50 in good health. Some clones in this sample may be carry-over from other donors' samples. What was sequenced was PBMCs. CDR3 reads: CSVNGAAGDTDTQYF. The DNA sequence is TGCAGCGTTAATGGAGCGGCAGGGGATACAGATACGCAGTATTTT.